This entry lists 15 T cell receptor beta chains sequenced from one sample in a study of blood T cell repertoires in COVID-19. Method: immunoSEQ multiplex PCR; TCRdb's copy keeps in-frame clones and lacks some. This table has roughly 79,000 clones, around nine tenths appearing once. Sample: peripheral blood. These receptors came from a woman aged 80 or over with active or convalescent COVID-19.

The CDR3 here is CATSRGQSGANVLTF. The CDR3 DNA is TGTGCCACCAGCAGAGGACAGTCTGGGGCCAACGTCCTGACTTTC. The V gene is TRBV15, the J gene TRBJ2-6; TRBD1 is a possible D gene (5 bases). Trimming pared 1 base from V and 1 base from J, leaving 5 bases between. Germline V gives CDR1 LNHNV, CDR2 YYDKDF (reference sequence). CDR3 length: 15 residues.

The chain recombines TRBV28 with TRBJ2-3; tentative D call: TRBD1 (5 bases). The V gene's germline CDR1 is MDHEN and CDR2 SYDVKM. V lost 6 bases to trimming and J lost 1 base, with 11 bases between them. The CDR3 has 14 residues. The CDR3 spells CASSDTGRTDTQYF. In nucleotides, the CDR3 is TGTGCCAGCAGCGATACAGGCCGCACAGATACGCAGTATTTT.

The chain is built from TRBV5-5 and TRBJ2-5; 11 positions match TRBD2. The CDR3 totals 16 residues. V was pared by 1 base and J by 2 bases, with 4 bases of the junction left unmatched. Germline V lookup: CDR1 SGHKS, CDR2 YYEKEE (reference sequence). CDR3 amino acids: CASSLRGLAAQETQYF. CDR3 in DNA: TGTGCCAGCAGCTTGAGGGGACTAGCGGCTCAAGAGACCCAGTACTTC. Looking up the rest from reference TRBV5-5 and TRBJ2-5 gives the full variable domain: DAGVTQSPTHLIKTRGQQVTLRCSPISGHKSVSWYQQVLGQGPQFIFQYYEKEERGRGNFPDRFSARQFPNYSSELNVNALLLGDSALYLCASSLRGLAAQETQYFGPGTRLLVL.

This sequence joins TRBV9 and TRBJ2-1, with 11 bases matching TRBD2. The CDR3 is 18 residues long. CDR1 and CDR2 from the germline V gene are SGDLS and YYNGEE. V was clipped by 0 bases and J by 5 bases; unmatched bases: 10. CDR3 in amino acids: CASSVASRGLAGNNEQFF. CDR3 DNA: TGTGCCAGCAGCGTAGCTTCCCGAGGACTAGCGGGTAACAATGAGCAGTTCTTC.

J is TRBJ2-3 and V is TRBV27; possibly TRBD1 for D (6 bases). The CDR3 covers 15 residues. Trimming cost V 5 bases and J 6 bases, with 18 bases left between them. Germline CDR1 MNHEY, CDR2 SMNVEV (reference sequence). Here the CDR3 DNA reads TGTGCCAGCAGTCCCGGGACATTTTTCACCGATACGCAGTATTTT. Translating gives CASSPGTFFTDTQYF.

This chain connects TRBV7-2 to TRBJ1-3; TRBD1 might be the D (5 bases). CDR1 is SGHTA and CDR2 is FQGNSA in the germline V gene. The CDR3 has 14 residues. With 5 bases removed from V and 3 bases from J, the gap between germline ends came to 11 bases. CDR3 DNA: TGTGCCAGCAGCATCAGGGTTAATGGAAACACCATATATTTT. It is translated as CASSIRVNGNTIYF.

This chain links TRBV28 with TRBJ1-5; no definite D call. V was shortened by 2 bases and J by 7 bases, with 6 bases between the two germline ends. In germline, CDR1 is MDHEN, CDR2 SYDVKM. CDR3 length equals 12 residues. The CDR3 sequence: CASSLGHQPQHF. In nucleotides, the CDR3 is TGTGCCAGCAGTTTAGGGCACCAGCCCCAGCATTTT. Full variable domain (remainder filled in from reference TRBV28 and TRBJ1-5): DVKVTQSSRYLVKRTGEKVFLECVQDMDHENMFWYRQDPGLGLRLIYFSYDVKMKEKGDIPEGYSVSREKKERFSLILESASTNQTSMYLCASSLGHQPQHFGDGTRLSIL.

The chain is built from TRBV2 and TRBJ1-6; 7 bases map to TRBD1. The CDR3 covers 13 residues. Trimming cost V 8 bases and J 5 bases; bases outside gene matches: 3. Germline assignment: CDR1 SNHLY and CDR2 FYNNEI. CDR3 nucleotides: TGTGCCAGCCTGGGGACAGATAATTCACCCCTCCACTTT. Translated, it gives CASLGTDNSPLHF. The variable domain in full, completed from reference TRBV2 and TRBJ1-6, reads EPEVTQTPSHQVTQMGQEVILRCVPISNHLYFYWYRQILGQKVEFLVSFYNNEISEKSEIFDDQFSVERPDGSNFTLKIRSTKLEDSAMYFCASLGTDNSPLHFGNGTRLTVT.

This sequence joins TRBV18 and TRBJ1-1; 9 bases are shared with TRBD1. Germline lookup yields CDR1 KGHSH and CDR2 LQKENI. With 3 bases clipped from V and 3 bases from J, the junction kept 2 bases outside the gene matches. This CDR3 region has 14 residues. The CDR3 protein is CASSPRTGDTEAFF. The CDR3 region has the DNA TGTGCCAGCTCACCCCGGACAGGGGACACTGAAGCTTTCTTT.

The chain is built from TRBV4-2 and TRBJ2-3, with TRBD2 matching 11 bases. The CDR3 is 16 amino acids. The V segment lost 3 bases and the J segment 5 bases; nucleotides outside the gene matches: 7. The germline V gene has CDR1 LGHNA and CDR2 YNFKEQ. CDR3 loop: CASSHVSGGAIDTQYF. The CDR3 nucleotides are TGTGCCAGCAGCCACGTTAGCGGGGGGGCCATAGATACGCAGTATTTT.

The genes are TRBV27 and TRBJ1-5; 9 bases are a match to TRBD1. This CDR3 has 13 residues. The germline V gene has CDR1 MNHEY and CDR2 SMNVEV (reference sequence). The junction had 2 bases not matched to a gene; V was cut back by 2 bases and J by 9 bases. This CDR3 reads CASSLTGQGPQHF. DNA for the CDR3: TGTGCCAGCAGTTTAACGGGACAGGGGCCCCAGCATTTT.

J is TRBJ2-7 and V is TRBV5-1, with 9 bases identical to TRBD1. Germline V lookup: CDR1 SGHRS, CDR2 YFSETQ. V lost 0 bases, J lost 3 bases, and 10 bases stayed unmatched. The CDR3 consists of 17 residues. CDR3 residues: CASSLGAVGTGNYEQYF. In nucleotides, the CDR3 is TGCGCCAGCAGCTTGGGGGCGGTGGGGACAGGGAACTACGAGCAGTACTTC.

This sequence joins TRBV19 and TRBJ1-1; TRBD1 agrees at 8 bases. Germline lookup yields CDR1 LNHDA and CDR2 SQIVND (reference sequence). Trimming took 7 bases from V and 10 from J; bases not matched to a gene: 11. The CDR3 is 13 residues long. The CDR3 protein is CASTPPRGQGAFF. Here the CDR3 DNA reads TGTGCCAGTACTCCCCCCAGGGGGCAGGGAGCTTTCTTT.

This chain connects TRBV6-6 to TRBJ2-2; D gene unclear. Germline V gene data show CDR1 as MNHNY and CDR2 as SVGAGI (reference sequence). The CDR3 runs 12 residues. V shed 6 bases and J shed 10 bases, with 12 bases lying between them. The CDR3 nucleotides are TGTGCCAGCAGCTCCGGGTTCGCGGAGCTGTTTTTT. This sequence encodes CASSSGFAELFF.

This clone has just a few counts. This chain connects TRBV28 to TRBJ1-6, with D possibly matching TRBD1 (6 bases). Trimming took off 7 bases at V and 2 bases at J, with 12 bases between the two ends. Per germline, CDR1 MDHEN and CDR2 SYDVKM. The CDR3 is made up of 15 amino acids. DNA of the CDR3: TGTGCCAGCACCATACAGGGCACCTATAATTCACCCCTCCACTTT. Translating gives CASTIQGTYNSPLHF.